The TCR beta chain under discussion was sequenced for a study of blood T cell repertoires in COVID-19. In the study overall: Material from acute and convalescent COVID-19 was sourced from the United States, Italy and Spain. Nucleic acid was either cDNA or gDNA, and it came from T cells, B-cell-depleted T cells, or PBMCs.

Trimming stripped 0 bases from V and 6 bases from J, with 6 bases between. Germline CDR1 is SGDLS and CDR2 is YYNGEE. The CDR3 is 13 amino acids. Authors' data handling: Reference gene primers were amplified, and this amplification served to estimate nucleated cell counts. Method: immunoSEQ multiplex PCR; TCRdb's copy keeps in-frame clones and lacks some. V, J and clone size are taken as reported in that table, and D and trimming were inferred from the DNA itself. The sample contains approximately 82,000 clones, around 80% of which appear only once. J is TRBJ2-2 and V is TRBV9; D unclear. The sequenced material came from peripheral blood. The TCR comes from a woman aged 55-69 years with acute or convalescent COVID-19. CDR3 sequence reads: CASSVGGAGELFF. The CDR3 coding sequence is TGTGCCAGCAGCGTAGGAGGAGCCGGGGAGCTGTTTTTT.